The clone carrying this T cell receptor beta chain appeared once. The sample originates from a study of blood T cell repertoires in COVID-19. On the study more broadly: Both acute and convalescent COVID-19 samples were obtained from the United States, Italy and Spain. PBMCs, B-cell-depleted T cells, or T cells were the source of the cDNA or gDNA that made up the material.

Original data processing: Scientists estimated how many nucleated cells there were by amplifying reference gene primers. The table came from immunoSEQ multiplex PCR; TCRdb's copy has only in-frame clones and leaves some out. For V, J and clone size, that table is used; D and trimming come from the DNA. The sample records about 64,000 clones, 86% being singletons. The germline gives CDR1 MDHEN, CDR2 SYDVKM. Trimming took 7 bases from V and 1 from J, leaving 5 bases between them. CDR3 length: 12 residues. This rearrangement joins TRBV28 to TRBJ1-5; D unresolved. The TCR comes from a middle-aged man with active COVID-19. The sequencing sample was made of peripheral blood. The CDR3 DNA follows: TGTGCCAGCACCCAAAGCAATCAGCCCCAGCATTTT. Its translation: CASTQSNQPQHF.